This T cell receptor beta chain was recovered during a study of blood T cell repertoires in COVID-19. In the study overall: There were acute and convalescent COVID-19 samples, and they came from the United States, Italy and Spain. Sources were T cells, B-cell-depleted T cells, or PBMCs; the material itself was cDNA or gDNA.

Per the study methods: Nucleated cell counts were estimated from reference gene primer amplification. Profiled with immunoSEQ multiplex PCR; TCRdb holds only in-frame clones, not every one. V and J calls and clone size follow that table, whereas D and trimming were derived from the DNA. The profile covers 85,000 to 90,000 clones, with approximately 89% appearing a single time and 2.3% taken by the ten largest. This clone was counted once. The CDR3 extends over 15 amino acids. CDR1 is GTSNPN, CDR2 SVGIG, per germline (reference sequence). Trimming pared 4 bases from V and 2 bases from J, leaving 15 bases between.

The sequenced material came from peripheral blood. The TCR sequence derives from a human donor with active COVID-19. The donor label of this sample is uncertain. The genes are TRBV30 and TRBJ1-3, with D uncertain. For the CDR3, the DNA is TGTGCCTGGATTACTTTACGGGTAACTGGAAACACCATATATTTT. The encoded protein is CAWITLRVTGNTIYF.